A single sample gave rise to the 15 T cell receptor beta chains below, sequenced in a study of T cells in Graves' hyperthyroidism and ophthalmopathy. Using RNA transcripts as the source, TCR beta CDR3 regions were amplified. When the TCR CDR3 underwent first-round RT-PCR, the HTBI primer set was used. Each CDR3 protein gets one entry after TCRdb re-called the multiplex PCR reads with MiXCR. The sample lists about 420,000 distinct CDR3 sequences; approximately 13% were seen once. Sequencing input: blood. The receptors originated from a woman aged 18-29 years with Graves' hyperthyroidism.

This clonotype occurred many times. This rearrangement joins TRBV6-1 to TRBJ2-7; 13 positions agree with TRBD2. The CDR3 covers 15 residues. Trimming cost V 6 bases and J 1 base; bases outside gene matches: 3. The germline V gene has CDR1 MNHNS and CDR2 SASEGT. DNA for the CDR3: TGTGCCAGCAGCGAGGGACTAGCGGGATCCTACGAGCAGTACTTC. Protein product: CASSEGLAGSYEQYF.

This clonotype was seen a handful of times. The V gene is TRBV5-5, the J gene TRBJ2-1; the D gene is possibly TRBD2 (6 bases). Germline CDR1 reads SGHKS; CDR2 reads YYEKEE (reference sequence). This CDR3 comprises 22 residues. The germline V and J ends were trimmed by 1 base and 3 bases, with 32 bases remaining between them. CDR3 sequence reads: CASSLFNLWRDTHSGLYNEQFF. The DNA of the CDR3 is TGTGCCAGCAGCTTGTTTAATTTGTGGAGGGATACTCACAGTGGACTCTACAATGAGCAGTTCTTC.

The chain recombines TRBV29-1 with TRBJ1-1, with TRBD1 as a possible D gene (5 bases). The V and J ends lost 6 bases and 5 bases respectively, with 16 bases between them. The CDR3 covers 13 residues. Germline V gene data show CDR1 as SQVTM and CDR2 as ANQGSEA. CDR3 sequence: CSVDRGVLTEAFF. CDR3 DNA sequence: TGCAGCGTAGACCGGGGGGTGTTGACTGAAGCTTTCTTT.

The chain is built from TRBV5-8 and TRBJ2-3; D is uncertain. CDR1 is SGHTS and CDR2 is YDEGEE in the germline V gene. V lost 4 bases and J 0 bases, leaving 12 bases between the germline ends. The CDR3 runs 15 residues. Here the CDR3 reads CASSPETLSTDTQYF. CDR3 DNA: TGTGCCAGCAGCCCGGAGACACTTAGCACAGATACGCAGTATTTT. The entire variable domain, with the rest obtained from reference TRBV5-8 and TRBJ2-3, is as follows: EAGVTQSPTHLIKTRGQQATLRCSPISGHTSVYWYQQALGLGLQFLLWYDEGEERNRGNFPPRFSGRQFPNYSSELNVNALELEDSALYLCASSPETLSTDTQYFGPGTRLTVL.

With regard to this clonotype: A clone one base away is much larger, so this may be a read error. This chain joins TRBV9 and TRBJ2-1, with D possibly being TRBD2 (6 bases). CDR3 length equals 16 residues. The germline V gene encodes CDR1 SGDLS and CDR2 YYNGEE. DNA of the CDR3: TGTGCCGGCAGTCCTACGGGACTCCTAGGCCACAATGAGCAGTTCTTC. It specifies CAGSPTGLLGHNEQFF.

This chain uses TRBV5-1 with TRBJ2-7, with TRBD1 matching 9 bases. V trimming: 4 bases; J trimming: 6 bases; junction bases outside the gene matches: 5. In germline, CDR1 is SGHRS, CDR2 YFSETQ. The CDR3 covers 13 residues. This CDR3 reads CASSPDRGTEQYF. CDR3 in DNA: TGCGCCAGCAGCCCGGACAGGGGAACCGAGCAGTACTTC.

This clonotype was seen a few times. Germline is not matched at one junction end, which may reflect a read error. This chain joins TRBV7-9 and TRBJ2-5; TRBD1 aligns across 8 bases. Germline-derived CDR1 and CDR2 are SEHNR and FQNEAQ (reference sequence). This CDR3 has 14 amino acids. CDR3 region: CASSLGTGGETQHF. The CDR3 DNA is TGTGCCAGCAGCTTGGGGACAGGAGGAGAGACCCAGCACTTC.

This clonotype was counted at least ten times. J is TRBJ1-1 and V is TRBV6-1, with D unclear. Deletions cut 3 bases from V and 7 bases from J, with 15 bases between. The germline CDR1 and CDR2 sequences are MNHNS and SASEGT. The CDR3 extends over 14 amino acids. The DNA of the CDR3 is TGTGCCAGCAGTGATGAGCACAAGGGAAGTGAAGCTTTCTTT. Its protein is CASSDEHKGSEAFF.

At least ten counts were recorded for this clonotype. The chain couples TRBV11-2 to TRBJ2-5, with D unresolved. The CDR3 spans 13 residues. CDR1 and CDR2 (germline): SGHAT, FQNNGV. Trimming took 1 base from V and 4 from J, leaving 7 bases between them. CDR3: CASSLVGIETQYF. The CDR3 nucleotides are TGTGCCAGCAGCTTAGTAGGAATAGAGACCCAGTACTTC.

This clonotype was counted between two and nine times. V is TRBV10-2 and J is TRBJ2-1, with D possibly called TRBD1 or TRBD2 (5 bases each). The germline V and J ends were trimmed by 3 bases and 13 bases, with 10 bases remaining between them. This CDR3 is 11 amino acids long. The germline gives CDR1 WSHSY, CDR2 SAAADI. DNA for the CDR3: TGCGCCAGCAGTGAAAGGGACGCCCAGTTCTTC. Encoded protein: CASSERDAQFF.

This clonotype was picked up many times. Here the CDR3 reads CASQRETYEQYF. In nucleotides, the CDR3 is TGTGCCAGCCAGCGGGAAACCTACGAGCAGTACTTC. The V and J genes are TRBV12-3 or TRBV12-4 and TRBJ2-7; 7 positions agree with TRBD2. This CDR3 contains 12 residues. V dropped 8 bases and J dropped 2; count of bases not matched to a gene: 3.

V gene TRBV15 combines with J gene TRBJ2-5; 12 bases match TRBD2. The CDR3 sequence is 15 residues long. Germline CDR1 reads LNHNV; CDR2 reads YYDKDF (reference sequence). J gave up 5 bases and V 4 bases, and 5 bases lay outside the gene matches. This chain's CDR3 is CATSIWTSGAETQYF. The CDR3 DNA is TGTGCCACCAGCATTTGGACTAGCGGGGCGGAGACCCAGTACTTC.

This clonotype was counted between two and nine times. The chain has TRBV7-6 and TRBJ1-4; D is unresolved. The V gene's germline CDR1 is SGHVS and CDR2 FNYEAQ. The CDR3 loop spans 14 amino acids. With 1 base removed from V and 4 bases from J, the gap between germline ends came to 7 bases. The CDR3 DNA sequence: TGTGCCAGCAGCTTAGAGCGGGGTAATGAAAAACTGTTTTTT. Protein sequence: CASSLERGNEKLFF.

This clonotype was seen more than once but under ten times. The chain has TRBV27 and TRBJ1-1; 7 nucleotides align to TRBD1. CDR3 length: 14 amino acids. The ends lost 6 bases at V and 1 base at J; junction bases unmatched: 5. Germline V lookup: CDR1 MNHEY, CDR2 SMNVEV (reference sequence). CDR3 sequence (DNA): TGTGCCAGCAGGGTAAGGGGGCCGAACACTGAAGCTTTCTTT. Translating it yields CASRVRGPNTEAFF.

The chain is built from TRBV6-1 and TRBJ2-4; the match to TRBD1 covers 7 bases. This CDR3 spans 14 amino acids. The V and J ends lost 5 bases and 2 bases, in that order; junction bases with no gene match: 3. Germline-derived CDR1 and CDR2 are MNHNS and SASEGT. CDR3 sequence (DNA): TGTGCCAGCAGTCCGACAGGGTCCAAAAACATTCAGTACTTC. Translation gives CASSPTGSKNIQYF.